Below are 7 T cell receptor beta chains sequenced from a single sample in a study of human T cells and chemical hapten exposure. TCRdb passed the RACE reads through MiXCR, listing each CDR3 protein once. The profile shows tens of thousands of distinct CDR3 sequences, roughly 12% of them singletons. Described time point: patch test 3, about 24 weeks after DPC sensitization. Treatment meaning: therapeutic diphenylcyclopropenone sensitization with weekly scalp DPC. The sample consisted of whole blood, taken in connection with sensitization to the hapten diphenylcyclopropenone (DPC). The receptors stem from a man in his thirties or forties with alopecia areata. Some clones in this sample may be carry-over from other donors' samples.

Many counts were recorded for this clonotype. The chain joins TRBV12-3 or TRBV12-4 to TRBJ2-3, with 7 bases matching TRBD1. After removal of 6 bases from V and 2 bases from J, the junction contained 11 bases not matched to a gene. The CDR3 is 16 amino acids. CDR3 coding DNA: TGTGCCAGCAGCCTAGGGACAGAGCCCAACACAGATACGCAGTATTTT. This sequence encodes CASSLGTEPNTDTQYF.

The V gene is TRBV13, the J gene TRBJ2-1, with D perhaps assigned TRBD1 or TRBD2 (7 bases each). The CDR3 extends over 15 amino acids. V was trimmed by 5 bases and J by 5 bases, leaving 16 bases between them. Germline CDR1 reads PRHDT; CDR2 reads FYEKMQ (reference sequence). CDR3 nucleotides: TGTGCCAGCAGCCAGGGGGGGCCAGGGAACAATGAGCAGTTCTTC. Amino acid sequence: CASSQGGPGNNEQFF.

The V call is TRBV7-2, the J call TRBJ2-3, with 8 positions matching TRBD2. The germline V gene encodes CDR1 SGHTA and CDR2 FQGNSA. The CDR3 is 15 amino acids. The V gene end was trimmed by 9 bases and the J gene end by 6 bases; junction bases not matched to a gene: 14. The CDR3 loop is CASPRPGGPIDTQYF. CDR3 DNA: TGTGCCAGTCCACGGCCGGGGGGGCCAATTGATACGCAGTATTTT.

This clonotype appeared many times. CDR3 in DNA: TGTGCCAGCAGCTTAAATATTTACACAGATACGCAGTATTTT. It is translated as CASSLNIYTDTQYF. The chain is built from TRBV7-2 and TRBJ2-3; D uncertain. The CDR3 covers 14 residues. The V and J ends lost 2 bases and 2 bases respectively, with 8 bases between them. Germline V gene data show CDR1 as SGHTA and CDR2 as FQGNSA.

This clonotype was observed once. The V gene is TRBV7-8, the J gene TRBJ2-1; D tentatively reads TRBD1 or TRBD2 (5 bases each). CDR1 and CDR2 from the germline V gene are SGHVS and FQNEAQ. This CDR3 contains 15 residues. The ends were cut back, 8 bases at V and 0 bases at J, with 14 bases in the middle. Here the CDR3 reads CASVSGTYSYNEQFF. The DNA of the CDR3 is TGTGCCAGCGTGTCGGGGACCTACTCCTACAATGAGCAGTTCTTC.

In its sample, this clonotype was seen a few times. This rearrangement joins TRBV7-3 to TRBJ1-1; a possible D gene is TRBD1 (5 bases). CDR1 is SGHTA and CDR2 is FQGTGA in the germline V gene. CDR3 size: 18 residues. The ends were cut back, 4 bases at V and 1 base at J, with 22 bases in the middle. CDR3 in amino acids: CASSSQRGGPERNTEAFF. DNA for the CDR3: TGTGCCAGCAGCTCCCAACGCGGGGGTCCCGAAAGGAACACTGAAGCTTTCTTT.

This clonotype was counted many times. The CDR3: CASSSPGQGFHEQFF. In DNA form, the CDR3 reads TGTGCCAGCAGCTCCCCGGGACAGGGATTTCATGAGCAGTTCTTC. This rearrangement joins TRBV11-2 to TRBJ2-1, with TRBD1 identical over 9 bases. Per the germline V gene, CDR1 is SGHAT and CDR2 is FQNNGV. Trimming at V came to 4 bases and at J to 8 bases, leaving 9 bases not matched to a gene. The CDR3 sequence is 15 residues long.